Here is one T cell receptor beta chain with its context. Its antigen is still unknown. This sample is drawn from a study of shared clonotypes between healthy human individuals. Profiling relied on immunoSEQ multiplex PCR, and the TCRdb table lists in-frame clones only, not all of them. The sample has some 2.3 million clones, more than 80% seen once. Deletions cut 2 bases from V and 0 bases from J, with 12 bases between. The CDR3 runs to 15 residues. CDR1 is SGHDT and CDR2 is YYEEEE in the germline V gene. General study points: All-four-donor shared clonotypes had higher generation probabilities than non-shared clonotypes did.

This TCR came from a man between 18 and 29 years old in good health. Some clones in this sample may be carry-over from other donors' samples. Sequencing was done on a sample of naive CD4+ T cells from PBMCs. Subset denoted: CD45RA+ positively selected. The chain links TRBV5-6 to TRBJ2-7, with D perhaps assigned TRBD1 or TRBD2 (6 bases each). The CDR3 is CASSFFGGSSYEQYF. In nucleotides, the CDR3 is TGTGCCAGCAGCTTCTTCGGGGGCTCCTCCTACGAGCAGTACTTC.